This TCR beta chain was documented in a study of T cell responses to AZD1222 COVID-19 vaccine. Study results and limitations: Donors in the cohort were predominantly white British and more often female, and clonal diversity was possibly underestimated. Unmutated variant regions are reportedly the target of nearly half of TCRs that are spike-specific.

Libraries were prepared by immunoSEQ multiplex PCR; TCRdb keeps only in-frame clonotypes and omits some of them. The table has some 96,000 clones, more than 75% seen once; the top ten hold approximately 15%. Concerning this clone itself: What it binds is not known.

V gave up 3 bases and J gave up 1 base, with 13 bases separating them. Germline assignment: CDR1 DFQATT and CDR2 SNEGSKA (reference sequence). The CDR3 spans 15 residues. The sequenced sample was peripheral blood, obtained on day 0 of AZD1222 vaccination. The TCR sequence derives from an adult in good health. The chain employs TRBV20-1 and TRBJ1-5; D is unclear. The CDR3 loop reads CSASRVGLSNQPQHF. DNA of the CDR3: TGCAGTGCTAGTCGAGTGGGGTTAAGCAATCAGCCCCAGCATTTT.